The T cell receptor (beta chain) under discussion was sequenced for a study of OX40 agonist ivuxolimab in advanced cancers. In the study overall: Intravenous ivuxolimab at 0.01 to 10 mg/kg was given to patients every 2 weeks. General observations from the study: No determination was made of the antigen specificity of the expanded peripheral T cells.

Enrollment shut out patients with autoimmune disease history or systemic immunosuppression. Collection of blood occurred at baseline, at cycle 4 day 1, and at cycle 7 day 1. Method: immunoSEQ multiplex PCR; TCRdb's copy keeps in-frame clones and lacks some. The sample includes 55,000 to 70,000 clones, roughly 87% of them seen just once. V gave up 5 bases and J gave up 3 bases, with 8 bases separating them. This CDR3 contains 12 residues. Germline values: CDR1 SEHNR, CDR2 FQNEAQ (reference sequence). As for this clone: Its antigen is currently unknown.

The specimen was CD4+ or CD8+ T cells sorted from blood, collected in a trial of the OX40 agonist ivuxolimab. The chain employs TRBV7-9 and TRBJ2-7, with no clear D. The clonotype originates from an adult with an advanced solid tumor such as melanoma, head and neck, liver or kidney cancer. CDR3 sequence: CASSLQNYEQYF. CDR3 bases: TGTGCCAGCAGCCTACAGAACTACGAGCAGTACTTC.